The text below deals with one T cell receptor beta chain. Its antigen is as yet unknown. The source of the sample is a study of a mutant IDH1 vaccine in newly diagnosed glioma. About the study: Patients received vaccination from 4-6 weeks after radiotherapy alone, or with temozolomide cycles. Radiotherapy, temozolomide, or both had been given previously, and both were given to most. Whole-study findings and limits: Seemingly, pseudoprogression had no relation to changes in the top peripheral T cell clonotypes.

TCRdb keeps only in-frame clones here, not all; method: immunoSEQ multiplex PCR. The sample consists of approximately 84,000 clones, 80% to 90% of them appearing once. As for time point: week 47, end of study. Every vaccine dose comprised 300 ug of mutant IDH1 20-mer peptide plus topical imiquimod. Patients received eight vaccinations in weeks 1, 3, 5, 7, 11, 15, 19, 23. Here the sequenced sample was PBMCs, taken from a glioma patient whose treatment included an IDH1 peptide vaccine. This clonotype originated in a man aged 35-49 years with glioma.

The CDR3 region has the DNA TGCGCCAGCAGTCAGAGACAGGGGGCGAACACTGAAGCTTTCTTT. As protein: CASSQRQGANTEAFF. The V gene is TRBV5-1, the J gene TRBJ1-1, with 10 positions matching TRBD1. With V trimmed by 5 bases and J by 1 base, 5 bases remained unmatched. Germline-derived CDR1 and CDR2 are SGHRS and YFSETQ. CDR3 length: 15 amino acids.